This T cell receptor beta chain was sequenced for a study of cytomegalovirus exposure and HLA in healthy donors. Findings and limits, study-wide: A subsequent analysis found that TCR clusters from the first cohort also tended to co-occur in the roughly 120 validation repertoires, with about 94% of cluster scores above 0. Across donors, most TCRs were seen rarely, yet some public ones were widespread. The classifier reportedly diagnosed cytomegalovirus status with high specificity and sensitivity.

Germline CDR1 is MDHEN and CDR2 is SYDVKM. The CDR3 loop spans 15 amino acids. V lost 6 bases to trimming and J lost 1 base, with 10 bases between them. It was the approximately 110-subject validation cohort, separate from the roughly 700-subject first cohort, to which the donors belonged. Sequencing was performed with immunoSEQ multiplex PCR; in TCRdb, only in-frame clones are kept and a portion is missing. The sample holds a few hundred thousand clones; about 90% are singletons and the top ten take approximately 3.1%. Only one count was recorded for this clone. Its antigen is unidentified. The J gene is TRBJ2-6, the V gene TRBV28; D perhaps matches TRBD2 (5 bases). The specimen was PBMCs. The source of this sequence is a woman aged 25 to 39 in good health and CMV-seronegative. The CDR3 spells CASSRSGSGANVLTF. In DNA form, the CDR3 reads TGTGCCAGCAGCCGATCGGGGTCTGGGGCCAACGTCCTGACTTTC.